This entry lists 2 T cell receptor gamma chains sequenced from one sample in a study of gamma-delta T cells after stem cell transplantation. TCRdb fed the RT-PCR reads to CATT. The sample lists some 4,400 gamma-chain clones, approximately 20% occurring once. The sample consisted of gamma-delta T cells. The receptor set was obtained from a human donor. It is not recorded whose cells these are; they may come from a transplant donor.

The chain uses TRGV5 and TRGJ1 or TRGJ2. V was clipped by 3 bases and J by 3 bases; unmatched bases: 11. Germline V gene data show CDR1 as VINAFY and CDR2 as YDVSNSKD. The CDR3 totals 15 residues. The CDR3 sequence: CATWDVGRIYYKKLF. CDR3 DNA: TGTGCCACCTGGGACGTCGGGCGAATTTATTATAAGAAACTCTTT.

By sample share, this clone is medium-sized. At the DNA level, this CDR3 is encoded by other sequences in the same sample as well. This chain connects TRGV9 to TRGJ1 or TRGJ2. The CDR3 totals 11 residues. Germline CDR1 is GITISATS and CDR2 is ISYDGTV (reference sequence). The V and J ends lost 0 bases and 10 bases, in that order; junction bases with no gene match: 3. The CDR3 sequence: CALWEVGKKLF. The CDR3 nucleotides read TGTGCCTTGTGGGAGGTGGGGAAGAAACTCTTT.